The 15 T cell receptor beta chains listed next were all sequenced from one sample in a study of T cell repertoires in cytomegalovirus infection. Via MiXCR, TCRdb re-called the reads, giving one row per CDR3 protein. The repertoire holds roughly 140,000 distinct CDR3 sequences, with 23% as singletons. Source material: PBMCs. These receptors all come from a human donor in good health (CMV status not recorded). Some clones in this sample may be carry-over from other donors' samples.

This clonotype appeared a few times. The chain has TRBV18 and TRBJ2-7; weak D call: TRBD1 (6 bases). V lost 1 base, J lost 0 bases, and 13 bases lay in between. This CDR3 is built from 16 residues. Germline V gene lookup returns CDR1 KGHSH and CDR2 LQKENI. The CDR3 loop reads CASSPLRGTGSYEQYF. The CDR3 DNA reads TGTGCCAGCTCACCACTCAGGGGCACGGGCTCCTACGAGCAGTACTTC.

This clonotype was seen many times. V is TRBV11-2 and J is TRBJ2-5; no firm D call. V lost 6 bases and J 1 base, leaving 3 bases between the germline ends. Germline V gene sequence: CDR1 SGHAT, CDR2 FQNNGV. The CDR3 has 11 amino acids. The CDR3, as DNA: TGTGCCAGCAGGTCCCAAGAGACCCAGTACTTC. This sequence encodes CASRSQETQYF.

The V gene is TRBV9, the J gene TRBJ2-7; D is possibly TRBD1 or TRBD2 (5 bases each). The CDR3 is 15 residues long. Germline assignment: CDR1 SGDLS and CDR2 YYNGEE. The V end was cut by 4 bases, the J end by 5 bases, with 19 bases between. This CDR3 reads CASSFAGTASDEQYF. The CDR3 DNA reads TGTGCCAGCAGCTTTGCCGGGACCGCCTCTGACGAGCAGTACTTC.

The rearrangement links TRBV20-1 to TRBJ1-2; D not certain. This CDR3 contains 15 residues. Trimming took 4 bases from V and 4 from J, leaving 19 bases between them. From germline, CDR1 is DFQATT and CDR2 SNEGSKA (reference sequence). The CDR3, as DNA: TGCAGTGCTACCTCAAGGAACAGCCTCTCCTATGGCTACACCTTC. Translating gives CSATSRNSLSYGYTF.

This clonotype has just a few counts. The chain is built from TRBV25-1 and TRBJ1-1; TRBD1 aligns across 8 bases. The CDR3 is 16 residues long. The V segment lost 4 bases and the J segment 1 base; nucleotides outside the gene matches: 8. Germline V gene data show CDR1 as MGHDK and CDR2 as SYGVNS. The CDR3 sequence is CASSGSLGQENTEAFF. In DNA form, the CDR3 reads TGTGCCAGCAGTGGATCCCTGGGACAGGAGAACACTGAAGCTTTCTTT.

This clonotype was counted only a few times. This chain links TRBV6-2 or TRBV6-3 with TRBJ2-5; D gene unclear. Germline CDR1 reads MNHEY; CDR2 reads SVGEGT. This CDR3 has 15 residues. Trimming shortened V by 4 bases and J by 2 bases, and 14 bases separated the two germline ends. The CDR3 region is CASSSGQLDQETQYF. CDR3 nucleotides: TGTGCCAGCAGTTCCGGGCAGCTTGATCAAGAGACCCAGTACTTC.

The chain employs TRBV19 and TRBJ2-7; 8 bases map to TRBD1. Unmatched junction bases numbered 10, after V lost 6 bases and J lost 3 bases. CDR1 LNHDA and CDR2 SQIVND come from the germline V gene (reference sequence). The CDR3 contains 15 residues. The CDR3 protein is CASRLQGQGLYEQYF. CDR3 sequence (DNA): TGTGCCAGTAGACTTCAAGGACAGGGTCTCTACGAGCAGTACTTC.

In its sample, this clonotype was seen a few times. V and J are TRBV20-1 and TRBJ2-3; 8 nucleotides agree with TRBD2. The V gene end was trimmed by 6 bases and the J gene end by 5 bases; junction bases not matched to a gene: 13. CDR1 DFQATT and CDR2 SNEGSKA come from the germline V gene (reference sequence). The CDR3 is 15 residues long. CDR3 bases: TGCAGTGCCCCCTCACGGGAGGGCCGGGGAGATACGCAGTATTTT. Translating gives CSAPSREGRGDTQYF.

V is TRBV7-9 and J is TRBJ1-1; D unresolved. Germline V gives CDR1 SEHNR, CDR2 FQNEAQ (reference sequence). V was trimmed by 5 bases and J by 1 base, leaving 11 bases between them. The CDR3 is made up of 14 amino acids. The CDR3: CASSDKYGNTEAFF. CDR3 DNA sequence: TGTGCCAGCAGCGATAAGTATGGGAACACTGAAGCTTTCTTT.

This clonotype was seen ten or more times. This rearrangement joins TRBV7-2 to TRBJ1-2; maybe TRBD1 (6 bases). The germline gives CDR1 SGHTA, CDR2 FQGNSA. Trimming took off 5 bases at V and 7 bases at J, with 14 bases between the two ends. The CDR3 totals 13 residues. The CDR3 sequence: CASSPEGGLGYTF. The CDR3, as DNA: TGTGCCAGCAGCCCCGAAGGGGGTCTTGGCTACACCTTC.

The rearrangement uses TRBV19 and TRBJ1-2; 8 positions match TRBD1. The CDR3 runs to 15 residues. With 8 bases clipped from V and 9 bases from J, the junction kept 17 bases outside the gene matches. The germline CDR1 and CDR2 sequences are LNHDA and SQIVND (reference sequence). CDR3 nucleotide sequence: TGTGCCAGTGGTCAAGGACAGGGCCCCCATGGAAGCTACACCTTC. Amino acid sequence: CASGQGQGPHGSYTF.

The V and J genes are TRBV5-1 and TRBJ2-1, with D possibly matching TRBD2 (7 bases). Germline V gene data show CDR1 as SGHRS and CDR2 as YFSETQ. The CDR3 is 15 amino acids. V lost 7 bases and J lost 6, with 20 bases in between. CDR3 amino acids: CASRASAGAGNEQFF. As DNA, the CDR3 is TGCGCCAGCCGCGCCTCCGCGGGGGCCGGCAATGAGCAGTTCTTC.

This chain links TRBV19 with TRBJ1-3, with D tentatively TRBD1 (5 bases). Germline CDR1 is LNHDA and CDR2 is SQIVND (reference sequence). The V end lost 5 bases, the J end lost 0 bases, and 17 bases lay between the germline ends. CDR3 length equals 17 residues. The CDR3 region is CASSARQLGHSGNTIYF. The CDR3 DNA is TGTGCCAGTAGTGCCCGCCAGCTGGGGCACTCTGGAAACACCATATATTTT. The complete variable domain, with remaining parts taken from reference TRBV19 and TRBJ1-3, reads DGGITQSPKYLFRKEGQNVTLSCEQNLNHDAMYWYRQDPGQGLRLIYYSQIVNDFQKGDIAEGYSVSREKKESFPLTVTSAQKNPTAFYLCASSARQLGHSGNTIYFGEGSWLTVV.

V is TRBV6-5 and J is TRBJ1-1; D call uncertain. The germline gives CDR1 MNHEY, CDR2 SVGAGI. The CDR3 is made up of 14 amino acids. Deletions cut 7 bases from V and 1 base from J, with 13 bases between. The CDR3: CASTRAARNTEAFF. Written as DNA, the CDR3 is TGTGCCAGCACTCGGGCAGCGAGGAACACTGAAGCTTTCTTT.

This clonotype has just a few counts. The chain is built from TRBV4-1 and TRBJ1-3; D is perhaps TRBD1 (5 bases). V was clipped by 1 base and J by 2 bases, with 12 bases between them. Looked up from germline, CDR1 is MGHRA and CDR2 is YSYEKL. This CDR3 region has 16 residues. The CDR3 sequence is CASSQGPLGAGNTIYF. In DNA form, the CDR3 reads TGCGCCAGCAGCCAAGGCCCCCTGGGGGCTGGAAACACCATATATTTT.